This T cell receptor beta chain is from a study of cytomegalovirus exposure and HLA in healthy donors. Deletions cut 6 bases from V and 3 bases from J, with 19 bases between. This CDR3 comprises 15 residues. Germline V gene sequence: CDR1 SGHNT, CDR2 YYREEE (reference sequence). On this clone: Its antigen is undetermined.

Researchers ran the PCR with 60 Vbeta and 13 Jbeta primers. As processed by the authors: Tens of millions of unique TCR beta chains, around 11 million of them shared, were counted by a later analysis. Assay used: immunoSEQ multiplex PCR; TCRdb lists only in-frame clones, some missing. Clone size and the V and J calls come from that table; the DNA yielded D and trimming. The table lists fewer than 130,000 clones, about 68% of them singletons. The study, taken as a whole, reports: Several of the most significant clusters appeared linked to common viral pathogens, based on a later analysis.

Sequenced material: PBMCs. This clonotype was obtained from a man aged 25 to 45 in good health and CMV-seropositive. The V call is TRBV5-4, the J call TRBJ2-7, with D tentatively TRBD1 (6 bases). CDR3 DNA: TGTGCCAGCACCGTTTCAGCAGGGGTTCACTACGAGCAGTACTTC. Amino acid sequence: CASTVSAGVHYEQYF.